This TCR beta chain was found in a study of blood T cell repertoires in COVID-19. Germline V gene lookup returns CDR1 SGHTA and CDR2 FQGTGA. V was clipped by 0 bases and J by 0 bases, with 15 bases between them. This CDR3 is 17 amino acids long. In the original workflow: Amplification from reference gene primers served as the basis for estimated nucleated cell counts. Sequencing was performed with immunoSEQ multiplex PCR; in TCRdb, only in-frame clones are kept and a portion is missing. V, J and clone size were drawn from that table, and D and trimming were deduced from the DNA. The sample records 150,000 to 200,000 clones, over 75% being singletons.

Sequencing was performed on peripheral blood. The chain recombines TRBV7-3 with TRBJ2-7; D perhaps matches TRBD1 (7 bases). The sequence was collected from a human donor in a cohort sampled during active COVID-19. CDR3 sequence reads: CASSLTGGQAFSYEQYF. The DNA of the CDR3 is TGTGCCAGCAGCTTAACGGGAGGACAGGCGTTCTCCTACGAGCAGTACTTC.